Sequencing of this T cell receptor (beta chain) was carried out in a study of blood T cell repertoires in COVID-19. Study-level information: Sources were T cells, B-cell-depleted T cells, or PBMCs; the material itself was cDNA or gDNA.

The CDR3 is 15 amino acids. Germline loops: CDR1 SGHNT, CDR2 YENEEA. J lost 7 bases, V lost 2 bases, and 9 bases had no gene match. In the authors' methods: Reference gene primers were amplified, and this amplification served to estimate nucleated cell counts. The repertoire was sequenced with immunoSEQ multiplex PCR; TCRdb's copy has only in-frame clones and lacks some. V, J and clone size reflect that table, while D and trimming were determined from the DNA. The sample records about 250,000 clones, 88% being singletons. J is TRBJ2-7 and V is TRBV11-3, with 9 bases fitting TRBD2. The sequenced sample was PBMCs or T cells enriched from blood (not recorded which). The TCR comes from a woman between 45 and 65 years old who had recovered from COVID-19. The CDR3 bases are TGTGCCAGCAGCTTATCCGCGGGAGGGCCTCAGGAGCAGTACTTC. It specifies CASSLSAGGPQEQYF. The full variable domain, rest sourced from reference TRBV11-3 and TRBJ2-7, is EAGVVQSPRYKIIEKKQPVAFWCNPISGHNTLYWYLQNLGQGPELLIRYENEEAVDDSQLPKDRFSAERLKGVDSTLKIQPAELGDSAVYLCASSLSAGGPQEQYFGPGTRLTVT.